This T cell receptor (beta chain) was sequenced for a study of shared clonotypes between healthy human individuals. Study background: The plates for each donor numbered three CD4 naive, three CD4 memory, two CD8 naive and one CD8 memory. Study outcomes and limitations: Exclusively blood specimens were collected; tissue repertoires likely differ.

Assay: immunoSEQ multiplex PCR; the TCRdb copy retains only in-frame clones and omits some. The repertoire consists of 2 million or so clones, with approximately 94% occurring once and the leading ten covering approximately 1.2%. For this clone: The antigen remains undetermined.

The naive CD8 fraction comprised CD45RO-negative cells positively selected for CCR7 and excluded terminally differentiated effector memory CD45RA+ cells. Trimming removed 3 bases at V and 2 bases at J, with 14 bases between. The CDR3 is 16 residues long. Germline V gene lookup returns CDR1 LNHDA and CDR2 SQIVND (reference sequence). The genes are TRBV19 and TRBJ1-3; D is perhaps TRBD1 (5 bases). This sequence originates from a man in his late teens or twenties in good health. Sequences were obtained from naive CD8+ T cells sorted from blood. This CDR3 reads CASSIRPGLAGNTIYF. DNA of the CDR3: TGTGCCAGTAGTATCAGACCGGGACTGGCTGGAAACACCATATATTTT.